Here is one T cell receptor (beta chain) with its context. Its cognate antigen is unknown. The V segment lost 7 bases and the J segment 6 bases; nucleotides outside the gene matches: 12. CDR1 is MNHNS, CDR2 SASEGT, per germline. The CDR3 is 15 amino acids. This specimen comes from a study of PD-1 blockade in classical Hodgkin lymphoma. General study points: The study found that TCR diversity rose significantly by C4D1 in CD4+ but not CD8+ cells.

The protocol was immunoSEQ multiplex PCR, while the TCRdb copy is restricted to in-frame clones and leaves out a portion. This table has about 22,000 clones, over 70% appearing once. All patients experienced relapse after autologous stem cell transplantation, and brentuximab vedotin exposure was variable. The sequenced sample was peripheral blood mononuclear cells (PBMCs), obtained before the second cycle of nivolumab. The TCR comes from a human donor with classical Hodgkin lymphoma. The chain couples TRBV6-1 to TRBJ2-1, with TRBD2 matching over 7 bases. The CDR3, as DNA: TGTGCCAGCAACCCGCGTAGCGGGCGCGTCAATGAGCAGTTCTTC. It specifies CASNPRSGRVNEQFF.